This T cell receptor beta chain originates from a study of shared clonotypes between healthy human individuals (dated by TCRdb to 2020 to 2021). Regarding the complete study: A couple of women and a few men aged 18 to 49 years were included in the cohort. For each donor, CD4 naive and CD4 memory were each given three plates, CD8 naive was given two plates, and CD8 memory was given one plate. Blood TCR repertoires of a handful of healthy adults were deeply sequenced to estimate repertoire size and the extent of clonotype sharing between individuals. Libraries were prepared and TCR repertoires were sequenced by different laboratories using diverse techniques, in order to increase sequencing depth and limit assay-specific biases. Leukapheresis yielded between about 0.9 and 10 billion PBMCs per donor.

The donors were healthy, HIV-negative adults with no recently reported acute infections or vaccinations. Every donor was a Caucasian adult residing in Nashville, Tennessee, USA. CD4+ T cells were enriched by magnetic negative selection, after which naive cells were positively selected on CD45RA and the negative fraction was taken as the memory subset. Blood was collected by leukapheresis, and PBMCs were isolated by Ficoll-Histopaque density gradient centrifugation and then cryopreserved in liquid nitrogen vapor phase. Analytical flow cytometry was used to check the purity and quantity of each magnetically sorted T cell population. Genomic DNA was isolated from every sorted fraction and measured by UV absorbance on a Nanodrop 2000c. CDR1 is given as WSHSY and CDR2 as SAAADI, both from the germline V gene. Relative to germline, V is 6 bases shorter and J is 6 bases shorter, with 12 bases between their ends. The CDR3 starts with the cysteine, ends with the phenylalanine, and has 12 residues. The kept DNA is CDR3 alone, 36 bases in frame from the first base.

About this clone: This clone's antigen is unknown. The input lacks base qualities; no much larger clone sits a single base away.

Using the deep immunoSEQ assay, TCR CDR3 regions were amplified from genomic DNA by multiplex PCR. Extracted genomic DNA from each cell subset was distributed evenly across all wells of several immunoSEQ 96-well plates, and each plate was treated as a replicate. For sorted subsets, each replicate PCR was loaded with about 200 ng genomic DNA, equivalent to 32,000 or so T cell genomes. Purified libraries were measured with a Qubit 3.0 fluorometer, size-checked on a Bioanalyzer 2100, and measured again with the KAPA Library Quantification kit. Each immunoSEQ 96-well plate was sequenced on its own single-read 150-cycle Illumina NextSeq 550 flow cell. Per the authors' processing: Because only junctional sequences without quality scores were contained in the immunoSEQ output, filtering matching that applied to full-length reads could not be performed. To assign V/J genes and CDR3, sequences were annotated against IMGT germline references using PyIR, a Python wrapper for IgBLAST v1.9. Reads with weak V/J assignments (E-value above 1e-6), missing CDR3, stop codons, out-of-frame junctions, or ambiguous translated residues were removed. V3J clonotypes were defined as sequences sharing the same inferred V gene, J gene, and CDR3 amino acid sequence. The percentage overlap between two repertoires was calculated by dividing the number of shared unique clonotypes by the size of the smaller repertoire. RTK rarefaction, the Chao1 estimator, and Recon v2.1 estimates of unobserved clonotypes were used to assess repertoire richness. Generation probabilities were computed with OLGA for all TCRbeta clonotypes obtained by the gDNA method from four donors. TCRdb holds this immuneACCESS table with in-frame rearrangements only. Some clones are missing; in checked studies, unresolved V genes explain under half, and the rest has no known cause. The D gene and trimming were derived from the DNA, and the V and J assignments and clone size from that table. The sample profile shows roughly 2.4 million clones; 90% to 97% of them were found once. The ten largest clones take up around 0.13% of the sample.

The study at large found these results: Sampling was restricted to blood, and TCR repertoires in tissue are likely to differ from TCR repertoires in blood. Pairwise subsampling led to the expectation that sequencing depth would affect the degree of clonotype sharing among donors. Even with the large sequencing depth, rarefaction of the sorted-subset datasets indicated that sequencing was incomplete. Estimated clonotype richness was generally larger for naive than for memory subsets. Across four donors, approximately 5% of naive CD4, approximately 3.6% of naive CD8, roughly 2.2% of memory CD4, and approximately 0.4% of memory CD8 clonotypes were shared. Compared with non-shared clonotypes, clonotypes shared by all four sorted-subset donors had higher generation probabilities. The small number of donors limited the genetic and exposure-history diversity represented.

The specimen sequenced was naive CD4+ T cells sorted from blood. The cell subset or site label, read with the paper, signifies: CD45RA+ positively selected. In this chain, TRBV10-2 is recombined with TRBJ2-7; the best D guess is TRBD2, with 6 bases matching. This TCR was recovered from a man in his late teens or twenties in good health. The DNA is TGCGCCAGCAGGCGGGGAATGGGCGAGCAGTACTTC. This is translated as CASRRGMGEQYF.